This T cell receptor beta chain was observed in a study of T cell changes during pregnancy in multiple sclerosis. TCRdb's copy holds only in-frame clones and misses some; the assay was immunoSEQ multiplex PCR. This sample has approximately 60,000 clones, with about nine tenths found just once. This CDR3 spans 14 amino acids. With 5 bases clipped from V and 4 bases from J, the junction kept 3 bases outside the gene matches. Germline assignment: CDR1 SGHTA and CDR2 FQGNSA. The chain uses TRBV7-2 and TRBJ1-5, with 9 bases lining up with TRBD1. This TCR was recovered from a female donor in good health, enrolled as a control in a pregnancy study. The source material was peripheral blood, sampled in the third trimester of pregnancy. CDR3 DNA: TGTGCCAGCAGCCAGACAGGGGGGAATCAGCCCCAGCATTTT. It yields the protein CASSQTGGNQPQHF.